The 2 T cell receptor beta chains presented below share a single source sample, sequenced in a study of T cells in Graves' hyperthyroidism and ophthalmopathy. Using RNA transcripts as the source, TCR beta CDR3 regions were amplified. The HTBI primer set served for first-round RT-PCR of the TCR CDR3. One entry per CDR3 protein, called by TCRdb with MiXCR from the multiplex PCR reads. The top ten hold under 8% of the sample, which has 500,000 to 800,000 distinct CDR3 sequences, roughly 46% seen once. The sequenced sample consisted of peripheral blood or thyroid tissue (not recorded which). These receptor sequences come from an adult man with Graves' disease, either hyperthyroidism or ophthalmopathy (not recorded which).

This clonotype was seen ten or more times. The chain is built from TRBV7-9 and TRBJ1-1; no clear D gene. Germline CDR1 reads SEHNR; CDR2 reads FQNEAQ (reference sequence). The CDR3 consists of 14 residues. The ends were cut back, 1 base at V and 3 bases at J, with 9 bases in the middle. The CDR3 sequence is CASSLGGEHTEAFF. In DNA, the CDR3 is TGTGCCAGCAGCTTAGGTGGGGAACACACTGAAGCTTTCTTT.

The chain is built from TRBV7-9 and TRBJ2-5, with D possibly TRBD1 on 7 matching bases. The germline V gene encodes CDR1 SEHNR and CDR2 FQNEAQ (reference sequence). Trimming left V 10 bases short and J 9 bases short, with 24 bases between. The CDR3 covers 14 residues. CDR3 protein: CATGGRQGGQPQYF. The CDR3 region has the DNA TGTGCCACCGGAGGGCGACAGGGAGGCCAGCCCCAGTACTTC.